The rows below give T cell receptor beta chains drawn from one sample of a study of regulatory T cells in long-lasting Graves disease. TCRdb processed the multiplex PCR reads anew with MiXCR; each CDR3 protein has one entry. Of around 250,000 distinct CDR3 sequences in the sample, 20% to 25% were seen once. Sequenced here: peripheral blood mononuclear cells (PBMCs), sampled at new diagnosis, from a patient treated with antithyroid drugs. These receptors all stem from a female donor with Graves disease. Each CDR3 is given with its conserved first and last residue. D genes are given only for firm matches. Not every row has a clone size; where given, it reads once, few, many or a size class.

TGTGCCAGCAGCCAAGTAATTGAATACGAGCAGTACTTC CASSQVIEYEQYF NA TRBJ2-7 13 TRBV4-2 NA
TGTGCCAGCAGTCTACTCGCACCGGGGCCCTACGAGCAGTACTTC CASSLLAPGPYEQYF many TRBJ2-7 15 TRBV6-2/TRBV6-3 NA
TGCAGTGCTAGACAGGGAAACTATGGCTACACCTTC CSARQGNYGYTF many TRBJ1-2 12 TRBV20-1 NA
TGTGCCAGCAGCGGGGGTGAGGGGGAGAATCAGCCCCAGCATTTT CASSGGEGENQPQHF NA TRBJ1-5 15 TRBV11-2 NA
TGTGCCAGCAAGAGGACTAGCGGGGGGGCCGGCACCGGGGAGTTGTTTTTT CASKRTSGGAGTGELFF many TRBJ2-2 17 TRBV2 TRBD2
TGTGCCAGCAAGCCGGGGGGGGCGGCCGAGCAGTACTTC CASKPGGAAEQYF many TRBJ2-7 13 TRBV13 TRBD2
TGTGCCAGCAGCTTAGGTCGGGATGAAAAACTGTTTTTT CASSLGRDEKLFF many TRBJ1-4 13 TRBV11-2 NA
TGTGCCAGCAGTGAAGGGGCCTATTCACCCCTCCACTTT CASSEGAYSPLHF NA TRBJ1-6 13 TRBV6-2/TRBV6-3 NA
TGTGCCAGCAGTCTAGCGGGAGGGTTGGGTGAGCAGTTCTTC CASSLAGGLGEQFF many TRBJ2-1 14 TRBV27 TRBD2
TGTGCCAGCAGTTTATACGCAGGCAACACTGAAGCTTTCTTT CASSLYAGNTEAFF NA TRBJ1-1 14 TRBV27 NA
TGTGCCAGCAGTACCCCTTGGTATGAGGTTGGCTACACCTTC CASSTPWYEVGYTF many TRBJ1-2 14 TRBV6-2/TRBV6-3 NA
TGCGCCAGCAGCTCCTGGGGAGGGACGAACACCGGGGAGCTGTTTTTT CASSSWGGTNTGELFF many TRBJ2-2 16 TRBV5-1 TRBD2
TGTGCCAGCAGTAGGGGAAACACCGGGGAGCTGTTTTTT CASSRGNTGELFF many TRBJ2-2 13 TRBV12-3/TRBV12-4 NA
TGTGCCGGCGGACCAGACAGGGGAGAGACCCAGTACTTC CAGGPDRGETQYF few TRBJ2-5 13 TRBV6-1 TRBD1
TGTGCCAGCAGTTTAGGACAGGGGGGAAACACCATATATTTT CASSLGQGGNTIYF many TRBJ1-3 14 TRBV28 TRBD1
TGTGCCAGCAGCCAAAGGGGGCCAATCGTTTCACCCCTCCACTTT CASSQRGPIVSPLHF many TRBJ1-6 15 TRBV3-2 NA
TGCAGTGCTAGGAAGCGGGAAGGATTCTACAATGAGCAGTTCTTC CSARKREGFYNEQFF many TRBJ2-1 15 TRBV20-1 TRBD2
TGTGCCAGCAGCCAAGCCAAGCTAGCGGTCGGGACCCAGTACTTC CASSQAKLAVGTQYF NA TRBJ2-5 15 TRBV3-1 TRBD2
TGTGCCTGGAGCCGGGAAGGGTCAGTAAACTATGGCTACACCTTC CAWSREGSVNYGYTF many TRBJ1-2 15 TRBV30 NA
TGTGCCAGCTCATCCACTGGACTTACTAGCTCCGCCTACGAGCAGTACTTC CASSSTGLTSSAYEQYF NA TRBJ2-7 17 TRBV12-3/TRBV12-4 NA
TGTGCCAGCAGTCCCGTTAGCGGGGCCTACGAGCAGTACTTC CASSPVSGAYEQYF few TRBJ2-7 14 TRBV6-1 TRBD2
TGTGCCAGCAGTTACATGGGGGTGAACACTGAAGCTTTCTTT CASSYMGVNTEAFF many TRBJ1-1 14 TRBV6-9 NA
TGTGCCAGCAGCCCCCGGGACAGGGGGTCGATTCAGTACTTC CASSPRDRGSIQYF many TRBJ2-4 14 TRBV7-2 TRBD1